This TCR beta chain was found in a study of technical replicates of blood from a few donors (dated by TCRdb to the late 2010s). CDR1 is given as SGHTA and CDR2 as FQGNSA, both from the germline V gene. Relative to germline, V is 5 bases shorter and J is 3 bases shorter, with 20 bases between their ends. Its CDR3 holds 16 amino acids, cysteine through phenylalanine. Only the CDR3 region is kept as DNA, spanning 48 bases read in frame from base 1. Regarding this clone: Its antigen target is currently unknown. No base qualities exist here, and no much larger clone lies one base off it.

The library came from the immunoSEQ multiplex PCR assay. Not all clones reach the TCRdb copy of this immuneACCESS table, which keeps in-frame sequences only. Checked studies attribute under half of the gap to unresolved V genes and leave the rest unexplained. Here the sample has about 88,000 clones; roughly 94% occur a single time. Jointly, the top ten make up 0.3% to 0.35% of the sample. This receptor was taken from a human donor in good health. The receptor chain draws on TRBV7-2 and TRBJ2-7, and possibly TRBD2, on 5 matching bases. Sequencing used T cells isolated from PBMCs. The CDR3 protein: CASSPLAGGNLYEQYF. The DNA sequence is given as TGTGCCAGCAGCCCGCTGGCGGGCGGTAACCTCTACGAGCAGTACTTC.